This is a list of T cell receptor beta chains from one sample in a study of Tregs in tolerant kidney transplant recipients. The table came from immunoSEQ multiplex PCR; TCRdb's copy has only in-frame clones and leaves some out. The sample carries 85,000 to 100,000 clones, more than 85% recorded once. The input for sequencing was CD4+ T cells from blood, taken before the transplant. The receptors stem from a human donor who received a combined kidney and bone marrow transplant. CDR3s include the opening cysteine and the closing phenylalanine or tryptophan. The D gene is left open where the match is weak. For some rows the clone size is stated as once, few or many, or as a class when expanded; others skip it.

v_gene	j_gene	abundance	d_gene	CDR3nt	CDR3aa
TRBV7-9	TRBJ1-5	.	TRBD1	TGTGCCAGCAGCTTATACTCTGGGACAGGGTTTGCGAGCAATCAGCCCCAGCATTTT	CASSLYSGTGFASNQPQHF
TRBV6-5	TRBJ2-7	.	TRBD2	TGTGCCAGCAGCAGACTAGCGGGAGACTACGAGCAGTACTTC	CASSRLAGDYEQYF
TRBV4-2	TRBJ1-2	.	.	TGTGCCAGCAGCCAAGAGGTTCGACAGATCTATGGCTACACCTTC	CASSQEVRQIYGYTF
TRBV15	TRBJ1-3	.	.	TGTGCCACCAGCAGTAAACAGCCCGGGGTCGGAAACACCATATATTTT	CATSSKQPGVGNTIYF
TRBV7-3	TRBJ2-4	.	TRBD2	TGTGCCAGCAGCTTGGGTAGCGGGGAGACCAAAAACATTCAGTACTTC	CASSLGSGETKNIQYF
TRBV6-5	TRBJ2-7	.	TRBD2	TGTGCCAGCGGGGGGGAGTCGGACTACGAGCAGTACTTC	CASGGESDYEQYF
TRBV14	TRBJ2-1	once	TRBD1	TGTGCCAGCAGCCAAGTAAGGCTAGGGGGCGAGCAGTTCTTC	CASSQVRLGGEQFF
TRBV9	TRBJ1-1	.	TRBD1	TGTGCCAGCAGCGTTGACAGGGGGGAAACTGAAGCTTTCTTT	CASSVDRGETEAFF
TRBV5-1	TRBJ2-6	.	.	TGCGCCAGCAGCTTGATAGGGACACCACTTTCTGGGGCCAACGTCCTGACTTTC	CASSLIGTPLSGANVLTF
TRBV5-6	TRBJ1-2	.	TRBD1	TGTGCCAGCAGCTTGGGGGACAGGGCCTATGGCTACACCTTC	CASSLGDRAYGYTF
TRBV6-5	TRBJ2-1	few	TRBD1	TGTGCCAGCCGGGACAGGGTCTTCAATGAGCAGTTCTTC	CASRDRVFNEQFF
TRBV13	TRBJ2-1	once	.	TGTGCCAGCAGCCCCAGTCCTCCGAAGACAGGCAATGAGCAGTTCTTC	CASSPSPPKTGNEQFF
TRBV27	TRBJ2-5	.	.	TGTGCCAGCAGTTTGACAGGAGCCAGGGAGACCCAGTACTTC	CASSLTGARETQYF
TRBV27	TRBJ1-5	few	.	TGTGCCAGCAGTTCCCAAAATCAGCCCCAGCATTTT	CASSSQNQPQHF
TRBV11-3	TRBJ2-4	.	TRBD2	TGTGCCAGCAGCTTAGAGGTTGGGGTACTAGCGGGAGCTCGCAAAAACATTCAGTACTTC	CASSLEVGVLAGARKNIQYF
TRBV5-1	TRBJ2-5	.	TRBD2	TGCGCCAGCAGCAGGGGGGCTAGCGGGAGTGGAGAGACCCAGTACTTC	CASSRGASGSGETQYF
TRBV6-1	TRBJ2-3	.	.	TGTGCAAGCATACGGTTTAGCACAGATACGCAGTATTTT	CASIRFSTDTQYF
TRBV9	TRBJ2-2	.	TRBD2	TGTGCCAGCAGCTCGTGGACTAGCGGGAACACCGGGGAGCTGTTTTTT	CASSSWTSGNTGELFF
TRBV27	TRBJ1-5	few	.	TGTGCCAGCAGTGGGACTCGGGGTCAGCCCCAGCATTTT	CASSGTRGQPQHF
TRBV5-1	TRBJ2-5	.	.	TGCGCCAGCAGCTTGGCGGAGACCCAGTACTTC	CASSLAETQYF
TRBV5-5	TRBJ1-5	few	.	TGTGCCAGCGGACTCAGTCAGCCCCAGCATTTT	CASGLSQPQHF
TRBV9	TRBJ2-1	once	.	TGTGCCAGCAGCGTAGGCGGGGAACCCTACAATGAGCAGTTCTTC	CASSVGGEPYNEQFF
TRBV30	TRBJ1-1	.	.	TGTGCCGCCTCGGGACATTTGAACACTGAAGCTTTCTTT	CAASGHLNTEAFF
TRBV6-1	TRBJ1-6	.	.	TGTGCCAGCAAGGGGGACACCAACGGCGGTTCACCCCTCCACTTT	CASKGDTNGGSPLHF
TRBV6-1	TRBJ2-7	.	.	TGTGCCAGCAGATACACAGGGATCTACGAGCAGTACTTC	CASRYTGIYEQYF
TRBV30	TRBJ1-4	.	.	TGTGCCTGGGAACGAGGAACTAATGAAAAACTGTTTTTT	CAWERGTNEKLFF
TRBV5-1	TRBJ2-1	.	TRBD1	TGCGCCAGCAGCCCAGGACAGGGGTCCGAGGATGAGCAGTTCTTC	CASSPGQGSEDEQFF
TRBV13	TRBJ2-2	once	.	.	CASSRKSLRAGELFF
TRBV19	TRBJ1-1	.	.	TGTGCCAGTATGGAGTGGAACCGCTGGAAAACTGAAGCTTTCTTT	CASMEWNRWKTEAFF
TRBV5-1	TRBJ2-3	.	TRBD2	TGCGCCAGCAGCTTGGAGGGGACTAGAGGAGTAGATACGCAGTATTTT	CASSLEGTRGVDTQYF
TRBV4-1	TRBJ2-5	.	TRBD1	TGCGCCAGCAGCCAAGATTGGTGGGGACAGGGCGGAGAGACCCAGTACTTC	CASSQDWWGQGGETQYF
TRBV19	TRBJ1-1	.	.	TGTGCCAGTAGGGCGGCGTATGCCCGGCTAGGGGACACTGAAGCTTTCTTT	CASRAAYARLGDTEAFF
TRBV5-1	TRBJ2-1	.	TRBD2	TGCGCCAGCAGCTTGGCTAGCGGGGGGAGGAATGAGCAGTTCTTC	CASSLASGGRNEQFF
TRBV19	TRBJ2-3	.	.	TGTGCCAGTAGTATAGGACAGACAGATACGCAGTATTTT	CASSIGQTDTQYF
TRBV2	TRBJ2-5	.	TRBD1	TGTGCCAGCTTGGGGACAGAACAAGAGACCCAGTACTTC	CASLGTEQETQYF
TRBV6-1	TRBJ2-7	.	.	TGTGCCAGCAGTGAAAACAGGGTGGGTGAGCAGTACTTC	CASSENRVGEQYF
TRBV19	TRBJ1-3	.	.	TGTGCCAGTAGGGGAAGACAGTTCGCAGACTCTGGAAACACCATATATTTT	CASRGRQFADSGNTIYF
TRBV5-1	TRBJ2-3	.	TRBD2	TGCGCCAGCAGCTTGGTCGGTTGGACTAGCGGCAAAGATACGCAGTATTTT	CASSLVGWTSGKDTQYF
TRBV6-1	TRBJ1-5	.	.	TGTGCCAGCACCGGGGGTTGGAGCAATCAGCCCCAGCATTTT	CASTGGWSNQPQHF
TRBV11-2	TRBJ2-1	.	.	TGTGCCAGCAGCTTAGATCCGGGTTACAATGAGCAGTTCTTC	CASSLDPGYNEQFF
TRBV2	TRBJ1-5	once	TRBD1	TGTGCCAGCAGCCCTCGGACAGGGGCTTGGCCCCAGCATTTT	CASSPRTGAWPQHF
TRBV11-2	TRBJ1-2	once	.	TGTGCCAGCAGCTTAGATTTCATGCAGGGTCGTATCTATGGCTACACCTTC	CASSLDFMQGRIYGYTF
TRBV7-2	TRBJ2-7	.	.	TGTGCCAGCAGCTTAGCTCGGGCGGGGCCCTTGCAGTACTTC	CASSLARAGPLQYF
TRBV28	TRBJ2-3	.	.	TGTGCCAGCAGTTTAAGTTGGGGGGGCGGCACAGATACGCAGTATTTT	CASSLSWGGGTDTQYF
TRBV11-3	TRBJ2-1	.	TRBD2	TGTGCCAGCAGCTTCTTACTAGCGAGCAATGAGCAGTTCTTC	CASSFLLASNEQFF
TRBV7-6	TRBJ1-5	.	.	TGTGCCAGCAGCGTCGGGGGTTACCAGCCCCAGCATTTT	CASSVGGYQPQHF
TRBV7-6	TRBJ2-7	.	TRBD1	TGTGCCAGCAGTTCGACAGGGGGCATCTACGAGCAGTACTTC	CASSSTGGIYEQYF